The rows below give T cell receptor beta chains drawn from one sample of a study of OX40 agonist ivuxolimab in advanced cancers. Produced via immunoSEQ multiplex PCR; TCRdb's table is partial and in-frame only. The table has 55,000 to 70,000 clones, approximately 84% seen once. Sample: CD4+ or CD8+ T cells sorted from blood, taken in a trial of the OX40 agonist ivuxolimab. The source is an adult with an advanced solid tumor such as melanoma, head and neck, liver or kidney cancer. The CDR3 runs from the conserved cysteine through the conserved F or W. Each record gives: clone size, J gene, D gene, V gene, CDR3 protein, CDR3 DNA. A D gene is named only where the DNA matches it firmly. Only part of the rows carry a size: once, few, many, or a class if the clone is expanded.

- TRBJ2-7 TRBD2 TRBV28 CASSLAGEAYEQYF TGTGCCAGCAGCCTAGCGGGAGAGGCCTACGAGCAGTACTTC
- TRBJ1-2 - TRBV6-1 CAEQGANYGYTF TGTGCCGAACAGGGCGCTAACTATGGCTACACCTTC
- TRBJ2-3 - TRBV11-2 CASSLDLGGPDTQYF TGTGCCAGCAGCTTAGATCTAGGGGGACCAGATACGCAGTATTTT
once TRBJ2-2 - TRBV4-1 CASSQGLAGELFF TGCGCCAGCAGCCAGGGGTTGGCCGGGGAGCTGTTTTTT
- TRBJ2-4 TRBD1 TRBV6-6 CASSYETGTNIQYF TGTGCCAGCAGTTACGAGACAGGGACGAACATTCAGTACTTC
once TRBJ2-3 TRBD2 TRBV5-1 CASSLATSGSLDTQYF TGCGCCAGCAGCTTGGCGACTAGCGGGAGTTTAGATACGCAGTATTTT
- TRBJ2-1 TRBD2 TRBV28 CASVGGLADNEQFF TGTGCCAGCGTGGGGGGACTAGCGGACAATGAGCAGTTCTTC
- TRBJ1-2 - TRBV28 CASSFAAGLNGYTF TGTGCCAGCAGTTTCGCTGCAGGGCTTAATGGCTACACCTTC
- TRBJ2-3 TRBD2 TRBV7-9 CASSLYASGEGYF TGTGCCAGCAGCTTATACGCTAGCGGGGAAGGGTATTTT
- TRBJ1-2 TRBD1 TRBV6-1 CASSKTGGDGYTF TGTGCCAGCAGTAAAACAGGGGGCGATGGCTACACCTTC
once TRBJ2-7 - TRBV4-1 CASSQAGTSSYEQYF TGCGCCAGCAGCCAAGCCGGGACCAGCTCCTACGAGCAGTACTTC
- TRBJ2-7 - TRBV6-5 CASRINRDKTYEQYF TGTGCCAGCAGAATAAACCGGGACAAGACCTACGAGCAGTACTTC
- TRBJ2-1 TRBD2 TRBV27 CASRAAGAYYNEQFF TGTGCCAGCAGGGCAGCGGGAGCCTACTACAATGAGCAGTTCTTC
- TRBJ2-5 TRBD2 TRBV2 CASRSGLAGVGETQYF TGTGCCAGCAGATCGGGACTAGCGGGAGTGGGGGAGACCCAGTACTTC
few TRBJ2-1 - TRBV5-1 CASSLELGQYNEQFF TGCGCCAGCAGCTTGGAGCTCGGGCAATACAATGAGCAGTTCTTC